This TCR beta chain was captured in a study of T-cell reconstitution after alpha-beta-depleted transplantation in children. V was clipped by 3 bases and J by 11 bases; unmatched bases: 8. The CDR3 runs to 13 residues. The germline CDR1 and CDR2 sequences are LGHNA and YSLEER. During its preparation, the TCRbeta library received unique molecular identifiers. A single record per CDR3 protein comes from TCRdb applying MiXCR to the PCR reads. The table lists 350,000 to 400,000 distinct CDR3 sequences, roughly 15% of them singletons, with approximately 4.3% in the top ten. This clonotype has only a few counts.

The J gene is TRBJ1-1, the V gene TRBV4-3; TRBD1 matches at 8 bases. The receptor comes from a human donor who donated a stem cell graft to a child with Fanconi anemia. This sample comprised PBMCs, obtained from the stem cell graft. CDR3 DNA: TGCGCCAGCAGCCAGGACAGGGAGCGGTCGGCTTTCTTT. Amino acids: CASSQDRERSAFF.